This TCR beta chain was obtained from a study of T cell responses to AZD1222 COVID-19 vaccine (dated by TCRdb to the early 2020s). Background for the entire study: TCR sequencing was performed for some 250 trial participants, of whom 200 to 210 were given two doses of AZD1222 and around 26 were given two doses of MenACWY control vaccine. Trial participants were enrolled into age subgroups of 18-55, 56-69 and 70-plus years, which contained around 140, 26 and 57 TCR-sequenced participants, respectively. Broad study findings and their caveats: Vaccine-associated CD4 TCRs spanned the whole spike protein, with dominant responses in regions 160-218 and 743-854. Because no samples from the day 14 peak response were available, repertoires could be characterized only after the peak T cell response. The 56-69-year group was small, and its depth increase did not reach significance, likely because of low power. Reportedly, close to half of the unique spike-specific TCRs recognized epitopes lying outside the regions that are mutated in the B.1.351 and B.1.1.7 variants. Conclusions about previously exposed vaccinees are limited because only five to seven AZD1222 recipients were SARS-CoV-2 seropositive at baseline. Spike-specific TCR breadth and depth rose significantly after two AZD1222 doses compared with day 0 and with MenACWY recipients. Participants were mostly white British and included more females than males, and it was suggested by the authors that clonal diversity may have been underestimated.

The CDR3 regions of human TCRbeta chains were subjected to immunosequencing. In the source study's methods: Repertoire TCRs were matched against a reference library of SARS-CoV-2-specific TCRs generated with the MIRA antigen-specificity platform. Breadth meant the fraction of unique TCRs that were SARS-CoV-2-associated, whereas depth meant the fraction of total T cells that were SARS-CoV-2-associated. Using the MIRA data, every spike-specific TCR was mapped to the spike region that the TCR reacted to and assigned to either a CD4 or a CD8 class. Log10-transformed breadth and depth values were compared by one-way ANOVA with Sidak's multiple comparisons tests. The immuneACCESS repertoire file appears here via TCRdb, limited to in-frame rearrangements. These files lack a portion of the clones; in checked studies, under half of the deficit traces to unresolved V genes, and the cause of the others is not known. V, J and clone size are taken as reported in that table, and D and trimming were inferred from the DNA itself. This sample lists over 30,000 clones; 88% were detected once. The ten most abundant clones make up under 30% of the sample.

The intended sense of this specimen's time point label: about 28 days (+/-7) after the second vaccine dose. The treatment or condition label for this specimen denotes: meningococcal conjugate vaccine given as trial control. The vaccinee samples were drawn from two UK trials, COV001 and COV002, one of which was a single-blind randomized controlled phase 2/3 trial testing AZD1222 (ChAdOx1 nCoV-19) in healthy adults. For TCRbeta chain sequencing, PBMC samples were collected from trial participants at day 0 and at day 28 after the second dose. As regards this clone: No cognate antigen has been identified for it. Within one base of it there is no much larger clone, and no base qualities were kept.

For CDR1 and CDR2, the germline V gene lists SGHTA and FQGNSA. The CDR3 starts with the cysteine, ends with the phenylalanine, and has 13 residues. Only CDR3 DNA is held: 39 bases, read in frame from base 1. Trimming at the junction amounts to 1 base on V and 6 bases on J, and the germline ends lie 10 bases apart. This chain is built from TRBV7-2 and TRBJ2-7, with TRBD1 as a weak D call on 5 bases. The TCR sequence derives from an adult who received the MenACWY meningococcal vaccine as a control. Source: peripheral blood, taken 28 days after the second dose of the MenACWY control vaccine. The DNA sequence is as follows: TGTGCCAGCAGCTTAGATCCAGGGCCCGAGCAGTACTTC. This is translated as CASSLDPGPEQYF.